This is a list of T cell receptor beta chains from one sample in a study of control samples from healthy donors and cancer patients. TCRdb's table, derived via immunoSEQ multiplex PCR, lists solely in-frame clones and lacks some. Found here are about 69,000 clones, approximately 89% of them singletons; the top ten hold roughly 6%. The source material was PBMCs. These receptors all come from a man in his 60s with colorectal cancer. The CDR3 runs from the conserved cysteine through the conserved F or W. Each record gives: clone size, V gene, J gene, D gene, CDR3 DNA, CDR3 protein. A D gene is named only where the DNA matches it firmly. Rows give clone size only sometimes, using once, few, many, or a class for an expanded clone.

.	TRBV15	TRBJ2-3	TRBD1	TGTGCCACCAGTTCAAGGGGGCTGAGCACAGATACGCAGTATTTT	CATSSRGLSTDTQYF
.	TRBV28	TRBJ2-5	.	TGTGCCAGCAGACGCGGATTCCAAGAGACCCAGTACTTC	CASRRGFQETQYF
.	TRBV7-8	TRBJ2-6	TRBD1	TGTGCCAGCAGCTTGGTGGGGACAGGGGGCCATTCTGGGGCCAACGTCCTGACTTTC	CASSLVGTGGHSGANVLTF
.	TRBV10-3	TRBJ2-7	TRBD2	TGTGCCATCAGTGAGTCGATGCGGGGGGTGTACGAGCAGTACTTC	CAISESMRGVYEQYF
once	TRBV28	TRBJ1-2	.	TGTGCCAGCAGGGAGCGAAGCTATGGCTACACCTTC	CASRERSYGYTF
.	TRBV4-1	TRBJ2-1	.	TGCGCCAGCAGCCTAGACGCCTACAATGAGCAGTTCTTC	CASSLDAYNEQFF
.	TRBV13	TRBJ2-1	TRBD2	TGTGCCAGCAGCCCTACCAGCGGGGGGGCCGGGGTCTTCAATGAGCAGTTCTTC	CASSPTSGGAGVFNEQFF
.	TRBV2	TRBJ1-2	TRBD1	TGTGCCAGCAGTGAAGCGGTGGGACAGGGCTATGGCTACACCTTC	CASSEAVGQGYGYTF
.	TRBV7-2	TRBJ2-3	.	TGTGCCAGCAGCTTTCGTAGTAGCACAGATACGCAGTATTTT	CASSFRSSTDTQYF
.	TRBV15	TRBJ2-1	TRBD2	TGTGCCACCAGCAGGGCCGGGGGTAGCGGGGGGTCTGAGCAGTTCTTC	CATSRAGGSGGSEQFF
once	TRBV11-2	TRBJ2-3	.	TGTGCCAGCAGGGGGTTTGGTCAGGGTCATGATACGCAGTATTTT	CASRGFGQGHDTQYF
.	TRBV14	TRBJ2-1	TRBD2	TGTGCCAGCAGCCAAGATCTAGCGGGTGACAATGAGCAGTTCTTC	CASSQDLAGDNEQFF
.	TRBV2	TRBJ2-2	.	TGTGCCAGCAGCCTTGGTCAGGGCACCGGGGAGCTGTTTTTT	CASSLGQGTGELFF
.	TRBV6-5	TRBJ1-2	TRBD1	TGTGCCAGCAACTTCGACAGGGGGCCCATCTATGGCTACACCTTC	CASNFDRGPIYGYTF
.	TRBV28	TRBJ2-7	.	TGTGCCACCAGGGTTTTGGGATACGAGCAGTACTTC	CATRVLGYEQYF
.	TRBV27	TRBJ2-2	.	TGTGCCAGCAGTTTAGGAGTTGGTAGGGGAAAGTCCGGGGAGCTGTTTTTT	CASSLGVGRGKSGELFF
.	TRBV7-8	TRBJ2-7	.	TGTGCCAGCAGCTTAGGGCTGGTTTCAGGGTCCTACGAGCAGTACTTC	CASSLGLVSGSYEQYF
.	TRBV6-5	TRBJ2-1	.	TGTGCCAGCAGTTACGGACAGCCTTCCTACAATGAGCAGTTCTTC	CASSYGQPSYNEQFF
once	TRBV5-6	TRBJ2-7	TRBD2	TGTGCCAGCAGCTTGGCCGGGACTAGAAGCTACGAGCAGTACTTC	CASSLAGTRSYEQYF
.	TRBV6-1	TRBJ1-2	.	TGTGCCAGCAGTGAAACGGGACTCAACTATGGCTACACCTTC	CASSETGLNYGYTF
.	TRBV19	TRBJ2-5	TRBD2	TGTGCCAGTAGTCCTACCCGGGCGGGGGGCCAGTACTTC	CASSPTRAGGQYF
.	TRBV6-5	TRBJ2-7	.	TGTGCCAGCAGGGCCACACAGGGCTTCTACGAGCAGTACTTC	CASRATQGFYEQYF
.	TRBV2	TRBJ1-5	.	TGTGCCAGCAGTGAAGGAGGGTCGGGCAATCAGCCCCAGCATTTT	CASSEGGSGNQPQHF
.	TRBV6-1	TRBJ2-7	TRBD1	TGTGCCAGCAGTGAACCTCAGACAGGGGTCGAGCAGTACTTC	CASSEPQTGVEQYF
.	TRBV9	TRBJ1-1	.	TGTGCCAGCAGCGTAGCGGCGAACACTGAAGCTTTCTTT	CASSVAANTEAFF
.	TRBV5-1	TRBJ2-1	.	TGCGCCAGCAGCGGTGGACAATCCTACAATGAGCAGTTCTTC	CASSGGQSYNEQFF
.	TRBV27	TRBJ1-5	.	TGTGCCAGCAGTTTATGGGCCCGGGGCAATCAGCCCCAGCATTTT	CASSLWARGNQPQHF
.	TRBV7-9	TRBJ2-1	.	TGTGCCAGCAGCATTGGGGGCAATGAGCAGTTCTTC	CASSIGGNEQFF
.	TRBV2	TRBJ1-6	.	TGTGCCAGCAGTGGGTCGGGGGTCTCTCTCTTTTCACCCCTCCACTTT	CASSGSGVSLFSPLHF
.	TRBV25-1	TRBJ1-4	.	TGTGCCAGCAGTCCCGGAGGGGGGAAACTGTTTTTT	CASSPGGGKLFF
.	TRBV4-1	TRBJ1-4	.	TGCGCCAGCAGCAAGGAGGCCGGCTTCCTGGAAAAACTGTTTTTT	CASSKEAGFLEKLFF
.	TRBV7-9	TRBJ2-5	TRBD2	TGTGCCAGCAGCCCCAGGACTAGCCGGGAGACCCAGTACTTC	CASSPRTSRETQYF
.	TRBV2	TRBJ1-1	.	TGTGCCAGCAGACGCCGGGACGGCACTGAAGCTTTCTTT	CASRRRDGTEAFF
.	TRBV6-6	TRBJ2-7	.	TGTGCCAGCAGAAAGGCCCAGAAGACCTACGAGCAGTACTTC	CASRKAQKTYEQYF
.	TRBV2	TRBJ2-2	.	TGTGCCAGCGGCGGACTGGGCGGGGAAGGGGAGCTGTTTTTT	CASGGLGGEGELFF
.	TRBV2	TRBJ2-6	.	TGTGCCAGCAGTGAAGGCAGTGCAGGGGCCAACGTCCTGACTTTC	CASSEGSAGANVLTF
.	TRBV5-1	TRBJ1-3	.	TGCGCCAGCTCCGTCGGGAACACCATATATTTT	CASSVGNTIYF
once	TRBV18	TRBJ1-3	.	TGTGCCAGCTCACCTCTACCGAGGGACACATTAAACACCATATATTTT	CASSPLPRDTLNTIYF
.	TRBV2	TRBJ2-5	TRBD2	TGTGCCAGCAGTGAACGACTAGCGGGCGGGACCCAGTACTTC	CASSERLAGGTQYF
.	TRBV27	TRBJ1-1	TRBD1	TGTGCCAGCAGAGGACAGGGTCGGGGCACTGAAGCTTTCTTT	CASRGQGRGTEAFF
.	TRBV11-3	TRBJ2-3	.	TGTGCCAGCAGCCTATCTGGGCAGGGGGGAGATACGCAGTATTTT	CASSLSGQGGDTQYF
.	TRBV3-1/TRBV3-2	TRBJ1-1	TRBD1	TGTGCCAGCAGCCCAACAGGGGCCAAAAACACTGAAGCTTTCTTT	CASSPTGAKNTEAFF
.	TRBV11-2	TRBJ2-5	TRBD2	TGTGCCAGCAGCCTAGCGGGGGGAAGGGAGACCCAGTACTTC	CASSLAGGRETQYF
.	TRBV7-3	TRBJ1-1	.	TGTGCCAGCAGCCCTGACCCCTGGGGTCTGAACACTGAAGCTTTCTTT	CASSPDPWGLNTEAFF
.	TRBV2	TRBJ2-7	.	TGTGCCAGCACCGGGACAACCTACGAGCAGTACTTC	CASTGTTYEQYF
.	TRBV7-9	TRBJ1-1	.	TGTGCCAGCAGCTCACAGTGGATAGAGAACACTGAAGCTTTCTTT	CASSSQWIENTEAFF
.	TRBV7-2	TRBJ1-2	TRBD1	TGTGCCAGCAGAACCCCCCGGGACAGCCCGTATGGCTACACCTTC	CASRTPRDSPYGYTF
.	TRBV19	TRBJ1-1	.	TGTGCCAGTAGGCTGGGAGACGGACGGGCGTGGGAAGCTTTCTTT	CASRLGDGRAWEAFF
once	TRBV9	TRBJ1-2	.	TGTGCCAGCAGCCCACGGGGGGAGCCGTATGGCTACACCTTC	CASSPRGEPYGYTF
once	TRBV9	TRBJ1-2	.	TGTGCCAGCAGCGTAGTAGGGGAGGGCTATGGCTACACCTTC	CASSVVGEGYGYTF
.	TRBV18	TRBJ1-1	.	TGTGCCAGCTCACCAAATTGGGGGAGCACTGAAGCTTTCTTT	CASSPNWGSTEAFF